This T cell receptor (beta chain) was found in a study of T cells after yellow fever vaccination. Overall study context: It was SMART-Seq v4 Ultra Low Input that prepared the fractions with low cell numbers.

TCRdb re-derived calls from the 5' RACE reads in MiXCR, one entry per CDR3 protein. The sample includes about 74,000 distinct CDR3 sequences, approximately 7.7% of them seen just once. This clonotype came up a few times. The target antigen is unknown. The study, taken as a whole, reports: Compared with primary, the secondary response was weaker and peaked at day 5, not 15. Clonotypes appearing in both CD4 and CD8 compartments existed, and their share was small. Abundant bulk-derived clonotypes could contaminate FACS-sorted repertoires.

This CDR3 is built from 13 residues. After removal of 6 bases from V and 6 bases from J, the junction contained 4 bases not matched to a gene. Germline loops: CDR1 MNHNY, CDR2 SVGAGI (reference sequence). The chain is built from TRBV6-6 and TRBJ2-1, with 8 bases aligning to TRBD2. The source was CD8+ T cells sorted from PBMCs, collected around 5 days after the first yellow fever vaccination. The TCR comes from a man aged 18 to 35 who received the YFV17D yellow fever vaccine. Written as DNA, the CDR3 is TGTGCCAGCAGGGGGACTAGAGGCAATGAGCAGTTCTTC. Translated: CASRGTRGNEQFF.